This TCR beta chain was profiled in a study of blood T cell repertoires in COVID-19 (dated by TCRdb to 2018 to 2021). Broadly, across the study: Samples covering the acute and convalescent phases of COVID-19 were provided by collaborators in the United States, Italy and Spain. The prospective study material was composed of cDNA or gDNA derived from T cells, B-cell-depleted T cells, or PBMCs. Deeply sampled blood TCRbeta repertoires from subjects exposed to, actively infected with, or recovered from COVID-19 were included in the dataset. The repertoires were released in a freely available public database meant as a resource for research on the immune response to SARS-CoV-2. Samples were obtained from the ongoing ImmuneRACE study (first 160 participants) and from over 1,000 subjects provided by 6 global collaborators. Nearly every sample came with metadata listing a de-identified subject ID, COVID-19 status, age in years and sex. Where available, HLA class I and class II types were obtained from metadata supplied by the sample provider rather than from assay-based typing. On the study overall, not on this receptor specifically: The quantity of clinical and demographic metadata differed by source and by participant and was supplied without curation.

TCRbeta CDR3 regions were amplified from genomic DNA using the immunoSEQ Assay, a bias-controlled multiplex PCR. As for the authors' bioinformatics: Within the assay, amplification of reference gene primers was used to estimate how many nucleated cells each sample contained. Sequence reads were collapsed and filtered to measure the absolute abundance of every unique TCRbeta CDR3 rearrangement. For each sample, productive Simpson clonality was calculated as the square root of Simpson's diversity index across productive rearrangements. Drawn from immuneACCESS, this table holds only the in-frame rearrangements with V and J called that TCRdb kept. Clones are partly lost; checked studies trace under half to an unresolved V gene and leave the rest unexplained. That table is the source of V, J and clone size, and D and trimming were worked out from the DNA. In this sample the table shows about 210,000 clones, roughly four fifths of which occur a single time. Under 3% of the sample lies in the top ten.

Each collaborating institution followed its own protocols to collect whole blood in K2EDTA tubes. For TCRbeta analysis, collaborators shipped samples in one of three forms: frozen whole blood, isolated PBMCs, or DNA extracted from either of those sample types. Details on this clone: This receptor's antigen is unknown. Nothing much larger sits one base from this clone, and base qualities are not available.

From the cysteine up to the phenylalanine, the CDR3 has a length of 13 residues. This entry keeps only the CDR3 DNA: 39 bases, framed from base 1. Deletion took 4 bases off V and 7 bases off J, with a span of 13 bases between the germline ends. The rearranged segments are TRBV12-3 or TRBV12-4 and TRBJ1-1, with TRBD1 perhaps the D gene, on 5 matching bases. The origin of this receptor is a woman in her 40s with active or convalescent COVID-19. Sequencing used peripheral blood. The DNA is as follows: TGTGCCAGCAGTTCGGGTCTAAGGGGTGAAGCTTTCTTT. Protein translation: CASSSGLRGEAFF.